This T cell receptor beta chain was observed in a study of blood T cell repertoires in COVID-19. On the study more broadly: Samples taken during acute and convalescent COVID-19 were collected in the United States, Italy and Spain. PBMCs, B-cell-depleted T cells, or T cells provided the cDNA or gDNA that made up the material.

Between the trimmed V and J ends, which lost 3 bases and 3 bases, there was a span of 4 bases. Germline CDR1 is SGHVS and CDR2 is FQNEAQ. This CDR3 contains 12 residues. Per the original data handling: By means of reference gene primer amplification, nucleated cell counts were estimated. Sequencing used immunoSEQ multiplex PCR; TCRdb keeps in-frame clones, though not all of them. The V and J calls and clone size were taken over from that table, and D and trimming were inferred from the DNA. The profile shows some 70,000 clones, approximately 80% of them singletons. This sequence joins TRBV7-8 and TRBJ2-3; D call uncertain. Sequenced: peripheral blood. The sequence derives from a woman aged 45-60 years with acute or convalescent COVID-19. The CDR3 nucleotides are TGTGCCAGCAGCTTCGCGACAGATACGCAGTATTTT. Translated, it gives CASSFATDTQYF.